This T cell receptor beta chain appears in the sequencing data of a study of T cell responses to AZD1222 COVID-19 vaccine. TCRdb keeps only in-frame clones here, not all; method: immunoSEQ multiplex PCR. The table records around 99,000 clones, approximately 90% of them present only once. From germline, CDR1 is SGHDT and CDR2 YYEEEE. With 0 bases removed from V and 1 base from J, the gap between germline ends came to 10 bases. The CDR3 loop spans 15 amino acids. The sequence was obtained from an adult who received the AZD1222 COVID-19 vaccine. This material consisted of peripheral blood, taken 28 days after the second AZD1222 dose. The chain carries TRBV5-6 and TRBJ1-1; unclear D gene. The CDR3 region has the DNA TGTGCCAGCAGCTTGGCGGCGGCGAGGAACACTGAAGCTTTCTTT. This gives the protein CASSLAAARNTEAFF. The full variable domain, in which reference TRBV5-6 and TRBJ1-1 provide the parts outside the CDR3, is DAGVTQSPTHLIKTRGQQVTLRCSPKSGHDTVSWYQQALGQGPQFIFQYYEEEERQRGNFPDRFSGHQFPNYSSELNVNALLLGDSALYLCASSLAAARNTEAFFGQGTRLTVV.